The sequence of this T cell receptor beta chain was determined in a study of Graves' ophthalmopathy and Graves' hyperthyroidism. Certain patients, namely those with other autoimmune diseases, uncontrolled infections, pregnancy or lactation, were excluded. The starting material, approximately 9.7 ml of fresh peripheral blood, provided the PBMCs. The study amplified TCR beta CDR3 regions using RNA transcripts. First-round RT-PCR used HTBI primers; second-round multiplex PCR followed. From the multiplex PCR reads, TCRdb called clonotypes with MiXCR, one entry per CDR3 protein. Of about 400,000 distinct CDR3 sequences listed, around 17% are singletons. This clonotype was observed many times. What it binds is unknown. The CDR3 contains 11 residues. The V end was cut by 4 bases, the J end by 8 bases, with 8 bases between. Germline V gene lookup returns CDR1 MDHEN and CDR2 SYDVKM. Study results and limitations: Ophthalmopathy and stable hyperthyroidism were discriminated by a 13-signature model, with about 90% sensitivity and approximately 81% specificity. For predicting ophthalmopathy progression, the model had nearly 71% sensitivity and 72% to 75% specificity.

Sequenced: peripheral blood. The sequence came from a woman younger than 35 with Graves' ophthalmopathy. V and J are TRBV28 and TRBJ1-2; tentative D call: TRBD1 (5 bases). CDR3 coding DNA: TGTGCCAGCAGTTCCGAGGGGGGCTACACCTTC. Amino acids: CASSSEGGYTF.